The rows below give T cell receptor beta chains drawn from one sample of a study of cytomegalovirus exposure and HLA in healthy donors. Using immunoSEQ multiplex PCR, the repertoire was profiled, and TCRdb retains in-frame clones only, with some absent. The repertoire holds approximately 85,000 clones, under 90% seen once, with 32% in the top ten. Sequenced material: PBMCs. Source of these receptors: a man aged 50 to 59 in good health and CMV-seropositive. Both conserved end residues are part of each CDR3. The D gene is left open where the match is weak. Size is stated for part of the rows, as once, few or many counts, or as a class when the clone is expanded.

.	TRBV15	15	TRBJ2-3	.	TGTGCCACCAGCAGAGAGGGCAGGGCCACAGATACGCAGTATTTT	CATSREGRATDTQYF
.	TRBV7-2	15	TRBJ2-1	.	TGTGCCAGCAGCTTAGGGGCGATCTCCTACAATGAGCAGTTCTTC	CASSLGAISYNEQFF
TRBD2	TRBV10-3	16	TRBJ2-3	.	TGTGCCATCAGCGGGGGGCCAGCGGGGGGCACAGATACGCAGTATTTT	CAISGGPAGGTDTQYF
TRBD2	TRBV10-3	13	TRBJ2-1	.	TGTGCCACCAGGACTAGCGGGATAGGTAGCCAGTTCTTC	CATRTSGIGSQFF
TRBD1	TRBV10-1	18	TRBJ1-6	once	TGCGCCAGCAGTGAGGGACAGGGGGCTGTTACCTATAATTCACCCCTCCACTTT	CASSEGQGAVTYNSPLHF
.	TRBV18	15	TRBJ1-1	.	TGTGCCAGCTCACCACGAGGAACCATGAACACTGAAGCTTTCTTT	CASSPRGTMNTEAFF
TRBD2	TRBV10-2	15	TRBJ2-1	.	TGCGCCAGCAGTGAGTCGGGACTAGCGGGCGACGAGCAGTTCTTC	CASSESGLAGDEQFF
.	TRBV9	14	TRBJ2-7	once	TGTGCCAGCGCCGTGGGGGCCGGATCCTACGAGCAGTACTTC	CASAVGAGSYEQYF
TRBD1	TRBV10-1	17	TRBJ2-4	.	TGCGCCAGCAGTGACCCGGGACAGAGCCTAGCCAAAAACAGTCAGTACTTC	CASSDPGQSLAKNSQYF
.	TRBV19	12	TRBJ1-2	.	TGTGCCAGTAGTATTGGGGCAGCAGGCTACACCTTC	CASSIGAAGYTF
.	TRBV29-1	13	TRBJ2-7	.	TGCAGCGTTGTGGAGGGAGGTAGATACGAGCAGTACTTC	CSVVEGGRYEQYF
.	TRBV7-6	15	TRBJ2-6	.	TGTGCCAGCAGCCCCCCGAGGGCGGGGGCCAACGTCCTGACTTTC	CASSPPRAGANVLTF
.	TRBV4-3	15	TRBJ2-6	.	TGCGCCAGCAGCCAAGATTACTCTGGGGCCAACGTCCTGACTTTC	CASSQDYSGANVLTF
.	TRBV7-6	15	TRBJ2-3	few	TGTGCCAGCAGCCCCTTGGTGGGAGAGTCGGATACGCAGTATTTT	CASSPLVGESDTQYF
.	TRBV4-2	13	TRBJ2-3	few	TGTGCCAGCAGCCAAGAGGGGAGCCTCCCGGAGTATTTT	CASSQEGSLPEYF
.	TRBV6-5	13	TRBJ1-5	.	TGTGCCAGCAGTTACACGGTTGGTCAGCCCCAGCATTTT	CASSYTVGQPQHF
TRBD1	TRBV7-9	14	TRBJ1-2	.	TGTGCCAGCAGCCGTGGACAGGGGAGCTATGGCTACACCTTC	CASSRGQGSYGYTF
.	TRBV14	14	TRBJ2-7	.	TGTGCCAGCAGCCAGACGCGGGACCCGTACGAGCAGTACTTC	CASSQTRDPYEQYF
TRBD1	TRBV5-1	18	TRBJ1-2	.	TGCGCCAGCAGCCCGGACGGACGAAAGACAGGGAGTTCCTATGGCTACACCTTC	CASSPDGRKTGSSYGYTF
.	TRBV5-1	13	TRBJ1-3	.	TGCGCCAGCAGCTTCAGGGTAGGAAACACCATATATTTT	CASSFRVGNTIYF
TRBD2	TRBV7-7	16	TRBJ2-1	few	TGTGCTAGCAGCTTCAAGACTAGCGGGAGTCCAAATGAGCAGTTCTTC	CASSFKTSGSPNEQFF
.	TRBV19	13	TRBJ2-3	.	TGTGCCAGTAGTGGCCTGACAGCAGATACGCAGTATTTT	CASSGLTADTQYF
TRBD2	TRBV7-9	16	TRBJ2-3	.	TGTGCCAGCAGCTCCTTGCGCGGGGGGGGCACAGATACGCAGTATTTT	CASSSLRGGGTDTQYF
.	TRBV2	15	TRBJ1-1	.	TGTGCCAGCAGTGGTTTGACTGGAGCGGACACTGAAGCTTTCTTT	CASSGLTGADTEAFF
TRBD1	TRBV5-1	15	TRBJ2-6	.	TGCGCCAGCAGCGTCACAGGGGCTGGGGCCAACGTCCTGACTTTC	CASSVTGAGANVLTF
.	TRBV7-8	16	TRBJ2-7	.	TGTGCCAGCAGCCAATCCTCGGACACCGTCTCCTACGAGCAGTACTTC	CASSQSSDTVSYEQYF
TRBD2	TRBV5-6	15	TRBJ2-1	.	TGTGCCAGCAGCCCTATAGCGGGAGGGCCTCGGGAGCAGTTCTTC	CASSPIAGGPREQFF
TRBD1	TRBV18	14	TRBJ2-5	.	TGTGCCAGCTCACCATCCAGGGGGCAAGAGACCCAGTACTTC	CASSPSRGQETQYF
.	TRBV18	15	TRBJ2-3	.	TGTGCCAGCTCCCCTATGAGGGGGATGAGAGATACGCAGTATTTT	CASSPMRGMRDTQYF
.	TRBV7-9	13	TRBJ2-1	.	TGTGCCAGCAGCTTAGAGGTCGGGTCCCAGCAGTTCTTC	CASSLEVGSQQFF
.	TRBV11-2	17	TRBJ2-1	.	TGTGCCAGCAGCTTAGATCCCCGGGGAGCCTCCTACAATGAGCAGTTCTTC	CASSLDPRGASYNEQFF